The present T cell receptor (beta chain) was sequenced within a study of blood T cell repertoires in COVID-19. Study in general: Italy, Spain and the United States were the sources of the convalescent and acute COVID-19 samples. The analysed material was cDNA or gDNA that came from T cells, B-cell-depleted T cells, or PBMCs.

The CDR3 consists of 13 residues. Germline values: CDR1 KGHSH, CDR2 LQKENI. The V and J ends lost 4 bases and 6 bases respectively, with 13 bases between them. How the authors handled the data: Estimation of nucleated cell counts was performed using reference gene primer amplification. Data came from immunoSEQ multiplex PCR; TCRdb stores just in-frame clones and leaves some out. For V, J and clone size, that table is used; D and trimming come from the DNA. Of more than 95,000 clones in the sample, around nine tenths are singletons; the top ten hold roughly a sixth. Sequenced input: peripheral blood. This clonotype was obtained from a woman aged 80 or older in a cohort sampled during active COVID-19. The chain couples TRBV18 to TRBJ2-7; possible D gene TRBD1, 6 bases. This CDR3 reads CASSLRGGPEQYF. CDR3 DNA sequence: TGTGCCAGCTCACTTCGAGGGGGACCCGAGCAGTACTTC.